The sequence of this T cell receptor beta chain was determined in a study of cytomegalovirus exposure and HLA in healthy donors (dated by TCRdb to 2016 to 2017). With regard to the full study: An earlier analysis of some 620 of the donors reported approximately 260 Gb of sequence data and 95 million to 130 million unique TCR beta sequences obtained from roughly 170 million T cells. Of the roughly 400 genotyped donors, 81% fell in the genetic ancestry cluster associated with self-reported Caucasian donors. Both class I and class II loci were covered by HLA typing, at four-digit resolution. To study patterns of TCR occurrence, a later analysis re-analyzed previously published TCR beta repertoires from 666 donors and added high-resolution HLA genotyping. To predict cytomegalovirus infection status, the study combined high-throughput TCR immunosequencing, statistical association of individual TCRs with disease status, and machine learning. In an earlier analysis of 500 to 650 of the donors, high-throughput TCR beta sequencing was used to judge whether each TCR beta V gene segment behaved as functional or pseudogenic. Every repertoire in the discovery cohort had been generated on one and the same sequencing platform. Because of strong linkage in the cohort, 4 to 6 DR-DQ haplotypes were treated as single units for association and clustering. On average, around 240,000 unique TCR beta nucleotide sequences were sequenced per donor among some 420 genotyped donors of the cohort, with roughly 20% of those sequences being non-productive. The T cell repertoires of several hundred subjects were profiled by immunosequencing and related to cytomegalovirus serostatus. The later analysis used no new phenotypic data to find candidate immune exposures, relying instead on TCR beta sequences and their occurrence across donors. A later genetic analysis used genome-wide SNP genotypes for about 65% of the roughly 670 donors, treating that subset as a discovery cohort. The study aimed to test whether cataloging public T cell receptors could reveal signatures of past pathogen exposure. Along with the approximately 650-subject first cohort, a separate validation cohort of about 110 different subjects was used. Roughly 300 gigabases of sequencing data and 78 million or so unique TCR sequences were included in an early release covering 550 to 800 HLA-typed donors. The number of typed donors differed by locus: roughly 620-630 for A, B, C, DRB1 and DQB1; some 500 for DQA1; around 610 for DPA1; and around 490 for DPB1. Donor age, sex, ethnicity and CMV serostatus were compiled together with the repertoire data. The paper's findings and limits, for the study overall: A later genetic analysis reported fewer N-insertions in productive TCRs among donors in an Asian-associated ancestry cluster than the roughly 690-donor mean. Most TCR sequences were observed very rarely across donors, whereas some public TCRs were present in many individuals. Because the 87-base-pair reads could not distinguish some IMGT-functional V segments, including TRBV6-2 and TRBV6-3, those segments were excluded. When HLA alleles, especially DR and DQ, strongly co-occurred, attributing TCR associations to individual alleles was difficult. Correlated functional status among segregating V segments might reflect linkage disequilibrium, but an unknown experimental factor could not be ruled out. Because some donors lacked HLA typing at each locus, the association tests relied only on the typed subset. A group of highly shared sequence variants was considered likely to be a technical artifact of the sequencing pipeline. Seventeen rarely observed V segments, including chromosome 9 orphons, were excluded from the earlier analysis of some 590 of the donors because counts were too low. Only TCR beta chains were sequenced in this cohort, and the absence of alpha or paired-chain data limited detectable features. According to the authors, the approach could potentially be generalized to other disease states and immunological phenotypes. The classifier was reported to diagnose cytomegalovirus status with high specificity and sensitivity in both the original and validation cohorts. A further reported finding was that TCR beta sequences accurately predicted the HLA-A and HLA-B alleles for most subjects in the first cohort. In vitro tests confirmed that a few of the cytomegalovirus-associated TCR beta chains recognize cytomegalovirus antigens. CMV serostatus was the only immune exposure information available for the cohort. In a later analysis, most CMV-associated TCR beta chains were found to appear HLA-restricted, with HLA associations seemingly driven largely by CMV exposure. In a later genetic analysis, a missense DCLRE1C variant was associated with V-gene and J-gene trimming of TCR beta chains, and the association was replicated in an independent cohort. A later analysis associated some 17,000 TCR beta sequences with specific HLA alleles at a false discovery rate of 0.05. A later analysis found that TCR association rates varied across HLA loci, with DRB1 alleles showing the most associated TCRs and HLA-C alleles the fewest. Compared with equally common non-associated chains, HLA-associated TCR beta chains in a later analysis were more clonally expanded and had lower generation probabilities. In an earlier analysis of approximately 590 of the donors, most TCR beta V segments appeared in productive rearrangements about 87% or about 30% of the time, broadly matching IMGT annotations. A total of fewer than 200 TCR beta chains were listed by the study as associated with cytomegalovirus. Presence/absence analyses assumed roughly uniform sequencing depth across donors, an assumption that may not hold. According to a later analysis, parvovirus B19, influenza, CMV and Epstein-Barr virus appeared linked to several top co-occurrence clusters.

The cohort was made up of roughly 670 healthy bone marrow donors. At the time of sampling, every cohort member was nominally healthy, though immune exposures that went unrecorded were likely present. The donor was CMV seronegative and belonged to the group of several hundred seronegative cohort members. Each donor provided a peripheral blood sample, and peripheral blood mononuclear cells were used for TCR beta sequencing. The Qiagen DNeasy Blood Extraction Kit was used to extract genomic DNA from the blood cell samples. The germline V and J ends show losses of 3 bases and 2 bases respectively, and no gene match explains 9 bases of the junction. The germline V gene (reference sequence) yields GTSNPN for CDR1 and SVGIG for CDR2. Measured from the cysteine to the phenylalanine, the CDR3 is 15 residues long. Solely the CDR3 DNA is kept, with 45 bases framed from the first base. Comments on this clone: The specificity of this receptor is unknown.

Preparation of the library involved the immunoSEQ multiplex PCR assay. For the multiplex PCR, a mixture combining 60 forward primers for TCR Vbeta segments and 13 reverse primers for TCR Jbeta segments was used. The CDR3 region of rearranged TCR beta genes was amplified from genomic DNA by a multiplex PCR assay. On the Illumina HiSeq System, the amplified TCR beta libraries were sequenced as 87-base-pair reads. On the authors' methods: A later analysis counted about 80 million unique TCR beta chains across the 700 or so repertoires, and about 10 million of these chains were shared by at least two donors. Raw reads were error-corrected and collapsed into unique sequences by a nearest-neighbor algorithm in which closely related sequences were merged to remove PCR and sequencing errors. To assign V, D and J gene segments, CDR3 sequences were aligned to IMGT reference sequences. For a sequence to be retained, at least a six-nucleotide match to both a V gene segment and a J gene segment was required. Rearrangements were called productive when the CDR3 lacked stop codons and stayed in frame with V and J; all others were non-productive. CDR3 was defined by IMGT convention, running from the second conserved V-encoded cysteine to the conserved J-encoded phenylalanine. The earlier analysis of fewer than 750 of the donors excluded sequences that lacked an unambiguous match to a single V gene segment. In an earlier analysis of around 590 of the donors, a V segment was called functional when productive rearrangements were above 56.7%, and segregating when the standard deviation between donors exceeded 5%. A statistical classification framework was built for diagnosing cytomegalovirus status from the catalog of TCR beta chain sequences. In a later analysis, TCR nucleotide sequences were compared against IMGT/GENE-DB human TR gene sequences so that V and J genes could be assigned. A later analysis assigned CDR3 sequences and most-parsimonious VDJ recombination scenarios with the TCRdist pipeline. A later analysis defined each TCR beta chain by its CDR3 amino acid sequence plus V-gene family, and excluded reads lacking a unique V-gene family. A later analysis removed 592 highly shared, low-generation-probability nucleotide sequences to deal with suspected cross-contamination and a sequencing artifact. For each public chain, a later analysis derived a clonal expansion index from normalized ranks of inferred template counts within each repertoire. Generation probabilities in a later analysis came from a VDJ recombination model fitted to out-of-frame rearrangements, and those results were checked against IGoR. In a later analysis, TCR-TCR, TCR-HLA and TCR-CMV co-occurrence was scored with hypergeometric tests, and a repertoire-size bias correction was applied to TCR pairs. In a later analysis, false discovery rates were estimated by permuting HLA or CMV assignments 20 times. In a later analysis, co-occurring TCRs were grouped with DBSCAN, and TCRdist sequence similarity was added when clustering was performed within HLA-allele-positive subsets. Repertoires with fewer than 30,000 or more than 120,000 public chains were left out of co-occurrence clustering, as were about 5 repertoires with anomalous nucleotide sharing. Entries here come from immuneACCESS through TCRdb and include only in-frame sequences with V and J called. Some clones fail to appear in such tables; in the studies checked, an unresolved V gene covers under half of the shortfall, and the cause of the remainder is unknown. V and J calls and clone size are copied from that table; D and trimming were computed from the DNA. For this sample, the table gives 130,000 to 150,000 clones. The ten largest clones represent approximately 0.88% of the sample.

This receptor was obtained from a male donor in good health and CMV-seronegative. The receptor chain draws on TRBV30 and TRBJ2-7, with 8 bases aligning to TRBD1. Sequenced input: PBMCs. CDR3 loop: CAWSLLGTGAYEQYF. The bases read TGTGCCTGGAGCCTTCTAGGGACAGGAGCCTACGAGCAGTACTTC.